This T cell receptor (beta chain) was found in a study of CD8 T cells in ankylosing spondylitis. Study-wide points: Disease-linked clones were reportedly significantly enriched in matched ankylosing spondylitis synovial fluid. In ankylosing spondylitis blood, a motif of roughly eight highly homologous TCR beta variants appeared characteristic.

TCRdb itself ran the 5' RACE reads through MiXCR, one entry per CDR3 protein. Of 500,000 or so distinct CDR3 sequences listed, roughly 5% were seen once; the top ten hold approximately 4%. As regards this clonotype: As yet, its antigen is unknown.

Specimen: blood, either unsorted or a sorted T cell fraction (not recorded which). This receptor was identified in a male donor with ankylosing spondylitis.

CDR3 bases: TGTGCCAGCAGCCTGGAAGCGGGAGTGATGCAGTTCTTC. This codes for CASSLEAGVMQFF. J is TRBJ2-1 and V is TRBV7-9; 8 nucleotides agree with TRBD2. V gave up 5 bases and J gave up 12 bases; unmatched junction bases: 9. The CDR3 has 13 residues. Germline V gene lookup returns CDR1 SEHNR and CDR2 FQNEAQ (reference sequence).